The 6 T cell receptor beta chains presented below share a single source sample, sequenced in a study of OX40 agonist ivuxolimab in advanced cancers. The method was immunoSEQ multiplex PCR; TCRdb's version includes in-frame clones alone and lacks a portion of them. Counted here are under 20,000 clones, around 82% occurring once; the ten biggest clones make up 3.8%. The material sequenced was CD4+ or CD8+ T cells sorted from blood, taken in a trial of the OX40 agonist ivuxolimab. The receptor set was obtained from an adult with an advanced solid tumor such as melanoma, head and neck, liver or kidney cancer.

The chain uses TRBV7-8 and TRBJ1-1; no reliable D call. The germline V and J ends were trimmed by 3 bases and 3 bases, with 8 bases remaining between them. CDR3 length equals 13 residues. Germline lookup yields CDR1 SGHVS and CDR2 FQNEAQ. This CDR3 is CASSFDWDTEAFF. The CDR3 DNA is TGTGCCAGCAGCTTTGATTGGGACACTGAAGCTTTCTTT.

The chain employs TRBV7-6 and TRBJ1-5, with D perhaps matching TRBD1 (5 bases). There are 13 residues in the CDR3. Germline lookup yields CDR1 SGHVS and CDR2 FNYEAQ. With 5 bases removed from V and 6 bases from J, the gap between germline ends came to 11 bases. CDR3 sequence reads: CASSRGPTQPQHF. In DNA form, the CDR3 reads TGTGCCAGCAGCCGGGGCCCGACTCAGCCCCAGCATTTT.

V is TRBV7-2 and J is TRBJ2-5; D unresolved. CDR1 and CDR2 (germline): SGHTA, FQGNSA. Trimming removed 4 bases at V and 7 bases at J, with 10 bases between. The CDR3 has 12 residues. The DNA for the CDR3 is TGTGCCAGCAGCTCCGGATATGGGACCCAGTACTTC. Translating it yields CASSSGYGTQYF. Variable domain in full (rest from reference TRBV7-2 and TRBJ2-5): GAGVSQSPSNKVTEKGKDVELRCDPISGHTALYWYRQSLGQGLEFLIYFQGNSAPDKSGLPSDRFSAERTGGSVSTLTIQRTQQEDSAVYLCASSSGYGTQYFGPGTRLLVL.

The CDR3 coding sequence is TGCGCCAGCAGCCAAAATAAGAACACTGAAGCTTTCTTT. It yields the protein CASSQNKNTEAFF. V gene TRBV4-1 combines with J gene TRBJ1-1; D is unclear. This CDR3 region has 13 residues. The germline V gene encodes CDR1 MGHRA and CDR2 YSYEKL. The germline V and J ends were trimmed by 2 bases and 1 base, with 5 bases remaining between them.

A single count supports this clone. CDR3 DNA: TGTGCCAGCAGGGCGCCTAGCGGCTACGAGCAGTACTTC. As protein: CASRAPSGYEQYF. J is TRBJ2-7 and V is TRBV2; 7 nucleotides align to TRBD2. The trim removed 6 bases at V and 3 bases at J, leaving 5 bases unmatched. The CDR3 has 13 amino acids. Germline V CDR1 and CDR2: SNHLY, FYNNEI.

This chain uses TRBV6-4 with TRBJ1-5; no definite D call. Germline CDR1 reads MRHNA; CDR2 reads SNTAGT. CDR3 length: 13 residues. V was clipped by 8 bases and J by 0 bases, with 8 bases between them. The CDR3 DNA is TGTGCCAGCCCGTTGGGTAGCAATCAGCCCCAGCATTTT. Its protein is CASPLGSNQPQHF.